A single sample gave rise to the 24 T cell receptor beta chains below, sequenced in a study of T-cell memory formation after mild COVID-19. A single record per CDR3 protein comes from TCRdb applying MiXCR to the 5' RACE reads. The sample lists about 16,000 distinct CDR3 sequences; roughly a fifth were seen once. Sample: PBMCs or a T cell subset sorted from them (not recorded which). The receptors were gathered from a man aged 18-30 years who had mild COVID-19 (a few samples of this study predate the infection). Cell type and time point are not known.

This clonotype was seen repeatedly, ten times or more. The chain links TRBV9 to TRBJ2-5; 7 nucleotides agree with TRBD1. This CDR3 comprises 13 residues. CDR1 is SGDLS, CDR2 YYNGEE, per germline. J lost 3 bases, V lost 3 bases, and 2 bases had no gene match. CDR3: CASSGGTEETQYF. The DNA for the CDR3 is TGTGCCAGCAGCGGAGGGACAGAAGAGACCCAGTACTTC.

The CDR3: CASSEAPRQVGLWRANVLTF. The CDR3 nucleotides are TGTGCCAGCAGTGAAGCGCCACGACAGGTTGGCCTCTGGCGGGCCAACGTCCTGACTTTC. This rearrangement joins TRBV2 to TRBJ2-6, with D possibly TRBD1 on 6 matching bases. This CDR3 is 20 amino acids long. Trimming shortened V by 0 bases and J by 5 bases, and 23 bases separated the two germline ends. The germline CDR1 and CDR2 sequences are SNHLY and FYNNEI.

The sample holds many counts of this clonotype. The chain recombines TRBV13 with TRBJ1-1; D remains unclear. CDR3 length: 13 amino acids. V was shortened by 4 bases and J by 6 bases, with 12 bases between the two germline ends. From germline, CDR1 is PRHDT and CDR2 FYEKMQ (reference sequence). CDR3 protein: CASSYHGYSEAFF. In nucleotides, the CDR3 is TGTGCCAGCAGCTACCACGGATACTCTGAAGCTTTCTTT. Full variable domain (rest looked up from reference TRBV13 and TRBJ1-1): AAGVIQSPRHLIKEKRETATLKCYPIPRHDTVYWYQQGPGQDPQFLISFYEKMQSDKGSIPDRFSAQQFSDYHSELNMSSLELGDSALYFCASSYHGYSEAFFGQGTRLTVV.

The chain links TRBV7-9 to TRBJ2-7; D perhaps matches TRBD1 (5 bases). V shed 5 bases and J shed 7 bases, with 12 bases lying between them. This CDR3 contains 12 residues. Germline CDR1 is SEHNR and CDR2 is FQNEAQ (reference sequence). The CDR3 nucleotides are TGTGCCAGCAGCAGGGGTCTTAGGGAGCAGTACTTC. Translating it yields CASSRGLREQYF.

Ten or more counts support this clonotype. The rearrangement joins TRBV5-5 to TRBJ2-7; 11 positions agree with TRBD2. The CDR3 has 16 amino acids. Germline values: CDR1 SGHKS, CDR2 YYEKEE (reference sequence). Trimming cost V 1 base and J 4 bases; bases outside gene matches: 7. The CDR3 DNA reads TGTGCCAGCAGCTTGTCTGTAGCGGGGGGGACATACGAGCAGTACTTC. This codes for CASSLSVAGGTYEQYF.

This clonotype was seen ten or more times. The CDR3 nucleotides are TGCGCCAGCAGAGATTTGATGGGCACTGAAGCTTTCTTT. This encodes CASRDLMGTEAFF. The chain uses TRBV5-1 and TRBJ1-1; no clear D gene. This CDR3 is 13 amino acids long. The V end lost 5 bases, the J end lost 4 bases, and 12 bases lay between the germline ends. Germline assignment: CDR1 SGHRS and CDR2 YFSETQ.

This clonotype was observed many times. The CDR3 DNA reads as TGTGCCAGCAGTCAAAGCCAGGTGAGCTCCTACAATGAGCAGTTCTTC. It codes for CASSQSQVSSYNEQFF. J is TRBJ2-1 and V is TRBV6-2 or TRBV6-3; the D is unclear. In germline, CDR1 is MNHEY, CDR2 SVGEGT. This CDR3 spans 16 amino acids. Trimming took off 5 bases at V and 0 bases at J, with 14 bases between the two ends.

The J gene is TRBJ1-6, the V gene TRBV5-5; 11 bases fit TRBD1. Germline assignment: CDR1 SGHKS and CDR2 YYEKEE (reference sequence). This CDR3 spans 16 amino acids. Trimming at V came to 0 bases and at J to 8 bases, leaving 4 bases not matched to a gene. Here the CDR3 DNA reads TGTGCCAGCAGCTTGGGGACAGGGGGCCCCCATTCACCCCTCCACTTT. This sequence encodes CASSLGTGGPHSPLHF.

The sample holds many counts of this clonotype. The chain joins TRBV7-2 to TRBJ1-6; D is unresolved. V was shortened by 1 base and J by 9 bases, with 16 bases between the two germline ends. Germline CDR1 is SGHTA and CDR2 is FQGNSA. This CDR3 comprises 16 residues. The CDR3 sequence: CASSLEAAGRGSPLHF. DNA of the CDR3: TGTGCCAGCAGCTTAGAGGCTGCCGGGCGGGGTTCACCCCTCCACTTT.

The chain has TRBV11-3 and TRBJ2-1, with TRBD1 identical over 7 bases. Trimming took 5 bases from V and 5 from J; bases not matched to a gene: 3. Germline V gives CDR1 SGHNT, CDR2 YENEEA. This CDR3 contains 13 residues. The CDR3 bases are TGTGCCAGCAGCCGGGACAGACACAATGAGCAGTTCTTC. As protein: CASSRDRHNEQFF.

J is TRBJ2-7 and V is TRBV20-1, with TRBD1 matching over 7 bases. Germline V gene sequence: CDR1 DFQATT, CDR2 SNEGSKA (reference sequence). This CDR3 comprises 13 residues. V trimming: 3 bases; J trimming: 3 bases; junction bases outside the gene matches: 5. The CDR3 DNA follows: TGCAGTGCTAGGACAGGGATCCGCTACGAGCAGTACTTC. Protein product: CSARTGIRYEQYF.

This clonotype showed up just a few times. This chain joins TRBV20-1 and TRBJ2-5; 10 nucleotides agree with TRBD2. The V segment lost 1 base and the J segment 5 bases; nucleotides outside the gene matches: 4. CDR3 size: 14 residues. Looked up from germline, CDR1 is DFQATT and CDR2 is SNEGSKA (reference sequence). The CDR3: CSARVAGGGETQYF. As DNA, the CDR3 is TGCAGTGCTAGAGTAGCGGGGGGTGGTGAGACCCAGTACTTC.

The chain combines TRBV12-3 or TRBV12-4 with TRBJ2-2; 8 positions agree with TRBD1. V was clipped by 6 bases and J by 7 bases; unmatched bases: 10. The CDR3 runs 15 residues. The CDR3 is CASSLGQGAGGELFF. As DNA, the CDR3 is TGTGCCAGCAGCCTAGGGCAGGGGGCAGGCGGGGAGCTGTTTTTT.

This clonotype was detected ten times or more. The chain couples TRBV7-3 to TRBJ2-5; possible D gene TRBD1, 6 bases. V gave up 5 bases and J gave up 5 bases, with 21 bases separating them. The CDR3 runs 16 residues. Per germline, CDR1 SGHTA and CDR2 FQGTGA. CDR3 sequence (DNA): TGTGCCAGCAGCGCAGGACAGAGATCCGGTGCGGAGACCCAGTACTTC. Translated, it gives CASSAGQRSGAETQYF. Variable domain in full (rest from reference TRBV7-3 and TRBJ2-5): GAGVSQTPSNKVTEKGKYVELRCDPISGHTALYWYRQSLGQGPEFLIYFQGTGAADDSGLPNDRFFAVRPEGSVSTLKIQRTERGDSAVYLCASSAGQRSGAETQYFGPGTRLLVL.

J is TRBJ2-1 and V is TRBV5-1, with 11 positions matching TRBD2. This CDR3 contains 15 residues. The V gene's germline CDR1 is SGHRS and CDR2 YFSETQ. V dropped 4 bases and J dropped 9; count of bases not matched to a gene: 9. CDR3 amino acids: CASSPPTSGVGEQFF. For the CDR3, the DNA is TGCGCCAGCAGCCCGCCGACTAGCGGGGTGGGTGAGCAGTTCTTC.

This clonotype was seen ten or more times. V and J are TRBV7-9 and TRBJ2-1; D is unclear. This CDR3 has 15 residues. The germline V gene has CDR1 SEHNR and CDR2 FQNEAQ (reference sequence). V was shortened by 1 base and J by 6 bases, with 13 bases between the two germline ends. CDR3 region: CASSLGVGRSNEQFF. The DNA for the CDR3 is TGTGCCAGCAGCTTAGGGGTGGGCAGATCCAATGAGCAGTTCTTC.

V is TRBV5-5 and J is TRBJ2-7; no clear D. The CDR3 length is 15 residues. V was clipped by 4 bases and J by 3 bases, with 17 bases between them. Per germline, CDR1 SGHKS and CDR2 YYEKEE (reference sequence). In DNA, the CDR3 is TGTGCCAGCAGCGATCAGGTGTCTATGGTCTACGAGCAGTACTTC. Its protein is CASSDQVSMVYEQYF.

This clonotype was seen repeatedly, ten times or more. The chain couples TRBV11-2 to TRBJ2-3, with D possibly matching TRBD2 (6 bases). The CDR3 extends over 16 amino acids. V was trimmed by 3 bases and J by 5 bases, leaving 18 bases between them. Germline V CDR1 and CDR2: SGHAT, FQNNGV. CDR3 loop: CASSFPRPRGGDTQYF. The DNA of the CDR3 is TGTGCCAGCAGCTTCCCCCGTCCGCGGGGAGGAGATACGCAGTATTTT.

The chain uses TRBV7-8 and TRBJ2-1, with TRBD1 identical over 8 bases. The CDR3 length is 15 residues. Germline loops: CDR1 SGHVS, CDR2 FQNEAQ. Trimming at V came to 5 bases and at J to 1 base, leaving 4 bases not matched to a gene. The CDR3 loop is CASSLDRGSYNEQFF. The CDR3 nucleotides read TGTGCCAGCAGCCTTGACAGGGGTTCCTACAATGAGCAGTTCTTC. Supplemented by reference TRBV7-8 and TRBJ2-1, the full variable domain reads GAGVSQSPRYKVAKRGQDVALRCDPISGHVSLFWYQQALGQGPEFLTYFQNEAQLDKSGLPSDRFFAERPEGSVSTLKIQRTQQEDSAVYLCASSLDRGSYNEQFFGPGTRLTVL.

Ten or more counts support this clonotype. V gene TRBV6-6 combines with J gene TRBJ2-1; 12 nucleotides align to TRBD2. CDR1 and CDR2 from the germline V gene are MNHNY and SVGAGI (reference sequence). V shed 9 bases, J shed 10 bases, and the junction held 1 base outside the gene matches. The CDR3 extends over 11 amino acids. CDR3 protein: CASGLAGEQFF. The CDR3 DNA reads as TGTGCCAGTGGACTAGCGGGGGAGCAGTTCTTC.

The chain couples TRBV11-2 to TRBJ1-6, with a possible D match to TRBD1 (6 bases). In germline, CDR1 is SGHAT, CDR2 FQNNGV. The V and J ends lost 7 bases and 14 bases respectively, with 18 bases between them. The CDR3 spans 13 residues. CDR3: CASNRDGRQALHF. The DNA for the CDR3 is TGTGCCAGCAACAGGGACGGACGGCAGGCCCTCCACTTT.

There are many counts of this clonotype. The chain is built from TRBV5-1 and TRBJ1-1; D is ambiguous. The CDR3 is made up of 16 amino acids. Germline loops: CDR1 SGHRS, CDR2 YFSETQ. Trimming shortened V by 0 bases and J by 0 bases, and 12 bases separated the two germline ends. The CDR3 coding sequence is TGCGCCAGCAGCTTGGCATGGGCTACCTTGAACACTGAAGCTTTCTTT. It is translated as CASSLAWATLNTEAFF.

This clonotype was recorded many times. The chain joins TRBV7-9 to TRBJ1-1; tentatively, D is TRBD1 (5 bases). Trimming removed 7 bases from V and 8 bases from J, with 20 bases in between. In germline, CDR1 is SEHNR, CDR2 FQNEAQ (reference sequence). The CDR3 runs to 14 residues. In nucleotides, the CDR3 is TGTGCCAGCACCCTAGCCCACAGGCCGAGGGAAGCTTTCTTT. This sequence encodes CASTLAHRPREAFF.

This clonotype was seen repeatedly, ten times or more. This chain uses TRBV12-3 or TRBV12-4 with TRBJ1-1; the D gene is possibly TRBD1 (5 bases). The CDR3 runs to 14 residues. Trimming shortened V by 3 bases and J by 5 bases, and 13 bases separated the two germline ends. The CDR3 coding sequence is TGTGCCAGCAGTTTGAGCCAGGGCAAAACTGAAGCTTTCTTT. Its translation is CASSLSQGKTEAFF.